Listed below are T cell receptor beta chains from one sample, sequenced in a study of blood T cell repertoires in COVID-19. Using immunoSEQ multiplex PCR, the repertoire was profiled, and TCRdb retains in-frame clones only, with some absent. The sample yields around 190,000 clones, 80% to 90% seen once. Sequencing was carried out using PBMCs or T cells enriched from blood (not recorded which). All receptors come from a woman between 18 and 29 years old who had recovered from COVID-19. Each CDR3 is given with its conserved first and last residue. D genes are given only for firm matches. Clone size appears in some rows only: once, few, many, or a class for an expanded clone.

. | TRBJ2-5 | . | TRBV11-2 | TGTGCCAGCAGCTTAGTCGGGAAGAACCAAGAGACCCAGTACTTC | CASSLVGKNQETQYF
TRBD1 | TRBJ1-1 | . | TRBV19 | TGTGCCAGTAGTATAGATCGGACAGGGGACACTGAAGCTTTCTTT | CASSIDRTGDTEAFF
. | TRBJ1-2 | . | TRBV3-1/TRBV3-2 | TGTGCCAGCAGCCAAGGCGTCGTAAACTATGGCTACACCTTC | CASSQGVVNYGYTF
. | TRBJ1-6 | few | TRBV27 | TGTGCCAGCAGCCCCGCGGGGGGGGCCAATTCACCCCTCCACTTT | CASSPAGGANSPLHF
TRBD2 | TRBJ2-7 | . | TRBV7-2 | TGTGCCAGCAGCTTATTCAGCGGGATCTACGAGCAGTACTTC | CASSLFSGIYEQYF
. | TRBJ2-7 | . | TRBV5-8 | TGTGCCAGCACCTTAGAGGGTTGGGTCGACGAGCAGTACTTC | CASTLEGWVDEQYF
TRBD2 | TRBJ2-1 | . | TRBV10-1 | TGCGCCAGCAGCGGGACTAGCGGGATCAATGAGCAGTTCTTC | CASSGTSGINEQFF
TRBD1 | TRBJ1-6 | . | TRBV23-1 | TGCGCCACCATGGACAGGGGGCGACCCAAGCAGAATTCACCCCTCCACTTT | CATMDRGRPKQNSPLHF
TRBD2 | TRBJ2-7 | . | TRBV7-3 | TGTGCCAGCAGCCCAAGCGGGAGGTCACCCTACGAGCAGTACTTC | CASSPSGRSPYEQYF
TRBD2 | TRBJ2-7 | . | TRBV10-2 | TGCGCCAGCAGTGTCGGGACTAGCGGGACCTACGAGCAGTACTTC | CASSVGTSGTYEQYF
TRBD2 | TRBJ2-1 | . | TRBV27 | TGTGCCAGCAGGGGGCTAGCGGGGGGGAACAATGAGCAGTTCTTC | CASRGLAGGNNEQFF
TRBD1 | TRBJ1-4 | . | TRBV4-1 | TGCGCCAGCAGCCAACGGGACAGCGATAATGAAAAACTGTTTTTT | CASSQRDSDNEKLFF
TRBD1 | TRBJ1-5 | . | TRBV28 | TGTGCCAGCAGTTTCCCCAGGGGGGTCTATAGCAATCAGCCCCAGCATTTT | CASSFPRGVYSNQPQHF
. | TRBJ1-5 | . | TRBV12-2 | TGTGCAAGTCGCTTAGCGGGGCCCGGTAAAAGCAATCAGCCCCAGCATTTT | CASRLAGPGKSNQPQHF
. | TRBJ2-3 | few | TRBV15 | TGTGCCACCAGCAGAGGACTAGACACAGATACGCAGTATTTT | CATSRGLDTDTQYF
TRBD1 | TRBJ1-2 | . | TRBV2 | TGTGCCAGCAGTGAACTGGACAGGTCGCGAGTTGGCTACACCTTC | CASSELDRSRVGYTF
TRBD1 | TRBJ2-3 | . | TRBV14 | TGTGCCAGCAGCCAGAAGAACATTTTATACAGGGGAGTGGGCACAGATACGCAGTATTTT | CASSQKNILYRGVGTDTQYF
. | TRBJ2-7 | . | TRBV5-1 | TGCGCCAGCAGCTCGGGACAAGGATCGTACTACGAGCAGTACTTC | CASSSGQGSYYEQYF
. | TRBJ2-3 | once | TRBV24-1 | TGTGCCACCAGTGATTTTGGCCAGAGCACAGATACGCAGTATTTT | CATSDFGQSTDTQYF
. | TRBJ2-1 | . | TRBV11-2 | TGTGCCAGCAGCTTAGATTACCAGGGGCCAAGCTCCTACAATGAGCAGTTCTTC | CASSLDYQGPSSYNEQFF
TRBD2 | TRBJ2-7 | . | TRBV10-1 | TGCGCCAGCAGTCCCGGGACTAGCGGGACCCGGCTCTACGAGCAGTACTTC | CASSPGTSGTRLYEQYF
. | TRBJ2-7 | . | TRBV28 | TGTGCCAGCAGTCCCTGGGCGGTGGGGACATACGAGCAGTACTTC | CASSPWAVGTYEQYF
. | TRBJ1-2 | . | TRBV28 | TGTGCCAGCCGAGAAGGGGATCGTCGCTATGGCTACACCTTC | CASREGDRRYGYTF
. | TRBJ1-1 | . | TRBV11-3 | TGTGCCAGCAGCGCAGGGGTGTCGAACACTGAAGCTTTCTTT | CASSAGVSNTEAFF
TRBD2 | TRBJ2-1 | . | TRBV30 | TGTGCCTGGAGTGTAGGGACTAGCGGGAGGGGCAATGAGCAGTTCTTC | CAWSVGTSGRGNEQFF
TRBD2 | TRBJ2-5 | . | TRBV28 | TGTGCCAGCAGCTCCGGGGGAGGGTCGGAGACCCAGTACTTC | CASSSGGGSETQYF
. | TRBJ1-2 | few | TRBV9 | TGTGCCAGCAGCGTAGCAAATTACTATGGCTACACCTTC | CASSVANYYGYTF
TRBD1 | TRBJ2-5 | . | TRBV24-1 | TGTGCCACCAGTGATCGGACAGGGTCGTACCAAGAGACCCAGTACTTC | CATSDRTGSYQETQYF
. | TRBJ2-5 | . | TRBV6-2/TRBV6-3 | TGTGCCAGCACTTACGCAGGGGGGCAAGAGACCCAGTACTTC | CASTYAGGQETQYF